Sequencing of this T cell receptor beta chain was carried out in a study of blood T cell repertoires in COVID-19. Turning to the study itself: Sites across the United States, Italy and Spain contributed samples from acute and convalescent COVID-19. The analysed material was cDNA or gDNA that came from T cells, B-cell-depleted T cells, or PBMCs.

The V end was cut by 3 bases, the J end by 1 base, with 13 bases between. Germline V lookup: CDR1 SGHKS, CDR2 YYEKEE (reference sequence). This CDR3 is 15 amino acids long. How the authors handled the data: Scientists estimated how many nucleated cells there were by amplifying reference gene primers. Repertoires were generated with immunoSEQ multiplex PCR, while TCRdb's copy carries only in-frame clones and drops some. V, J and clone size derive from that table, while D and trimming were established from the DNA sequence. This sample carries under 100,000 clones, more than 70% of them seen once, and the ten largest clones take over 15%. This clone was recorded a few times.

V usage is TRBV5-5 and J usage is TRBJ1-2, with a weak D call TRBD1 (6 bases). This receptor was taken from an older woman with acute or convalescent COVID-19. Sequenced material: peripheral blood. The chain's CDR3 is CASSSQGTRNYGYTF. In nucleotides, the CDR3 is TGTGCCAGCAGCTCCCAGGGGACCCGTAACTATGGCTACACCTTC.